The 22 T cell receptor beta chains below were found in one sample sequenced in a study of blood T cell repertoires in COVID-19. Clones were read by immunoSEQ multiplex PCR, and TCRdb kept only the in-frame ones, dropping some. Here the sample spans 150,000 or so clones, roughly 80% being singletons. The sequenced material came from peripheral blood. These receptors all stem from a woman aged 60-75 years with acute or convalescent COVID-19.

This clone was counted a few times. The CDR3 nucleotides read TGTGCCAGTGAACTAGCGAGACGCGTCAATGAGCAGTTCTTC. It specifies CASELARRVNEQFF. This sequence joins TRBV19 and TRBJ2-1; the match to TRBD2 covers 7 bases. In germline, CDR1 is LNHDA, CDR2 SQIVND (reference sequence). The junction had 10 bases not matched to a gene; V was cut back by 8 bases and J by 6 bases. The CDR3 runs 14 residues.

V is TRBV3-1 (or the pseudogene TRBV3-2) and J is TRBJ2-1; maybe TRBD2 (6 bases). The CDR3 loop spans 15 amino acids. Germline assignment: CDR1 LGHDT and CDR2 YNNKEL (reference sequence). V lost 2 bases and J 5 bases, leaving 13 bases between the germline ends. The CDR3 coding sequence is TGTGCCAGCAGCCAAATGGCTAGCGCCCACAATGAGCAGTTCTTC. Translation: CASSQMASAHNEQFF.

This clone was found a few times. J is TRBJ1-1 and V is TRBV28; D ambiguous. The V gene lost 3 bases and the J gene lost 0 bases, with 11 bases spanning the gap. Germline loops: CDR1 MDHEN, CDR2 SYDVKM. The CDR3 has 15 amino acids. The DNA for the CDR3 is TGTGCCAGCAGTTTGACCGGAGGCATGAACACTGAAGCTTTCTTT. Amino acid sequence: CASSLTGGMNTEAFF.

This chain uses TRBV24-1 with TRBJ1-5, with TRBD1 as a possible D gene (5 bases). V was pared by 6 bases and J by 1 base, with 9 bases between. In germline, CDR1 is KGHDR, CDR2 SFDVKD. The CDR3 is 14 amino acids. The CDR3 nucleotides are TGTGCCACCAGTTCCCCAGGGAGCAATCAGCCCCAGCATTTT. It is translated as CATSSPGSNQPQHF.

The chain uses TRBV3-1 (or the pseudogene TRBV3-2) and TRBJ1-1; D not certain. Trimming cost V 3 bases and J 4 bases, with 21 bases left between them. The germline V gene has CDR1 LGHDT and CDR2 YNNKEL (reference sequence). The CDR3 spans 17 residues. The CDR3 region has the DNA TGTGCCAGCAGCCACCCAAAGACCGTGCATCCGGGCACTGAAGCTTTCTTT. Its protein is CASSHPKTVHPGTEAFF.

The chain is built from TRBV5-1 and TRBJ2-3; no clear D. The ends were cut back, 3 bases at V and 2 bases at J, with 7 bases in the middle. The CDR3 is made up of 13 amino acids. From germline, CDR1 is SGHRS and CDR2 YFSETQ. The CDR3 nucleotides are TGCGCCAGCAGCTCCGCCTACACAGATACGCAGTATTTT. This encodes CASSSAYTDTQYF.

This rearrangement joins TRBV19 to TRBJ2-6; TRBD1 agrees at 7 bases. The CDR3 runs 17 residues. Trimming took 6 bases from V and 0 from J; bases not matched to a gene: 8. The germline CDR1 and CDR2 sequences are LNHDA and SQIVND (reference sequence). The CDR3 sequence: CASRGGQWISGANVLTF. CDR3 bases: TGTGCCAGTAGAGGGGGACAGTGGATCTCTGGGGCCAACGTCCTGACTTTC.

CDR3 loop: CASRLSTRGVGTGELFF. CDR3 bases: TGCGCCAGCAGGTTGAGCACCAGGGGCGTAGGAACCGGGGAGCTGTTTTTT. The chain employs TRBV5-1 and TRBJ2-2; tentatively, D is TRBD1 (6 bases). Per germline, CDR1 SGHRS and CDR2 YFSETQ. The CDR3 consists of 17 residues. V lost 5 bases, J lost 5 bases, and 22 bases lay in between.

The rearrangement joins TRBV28 to TRBJ1-2, with D perhaps matching TRBD1 (5 bases). Trimming cost V 4 bases and J 0 bases, with 18 bases left between them. There are 17 residues in the CDR3. From germline, CDR1 is MDHEN and CDR2 SYDVKM. CDR3 coding DNA: TGTGCCAGCAGTTACTACCGCCGGGGGATCCCTAACTATGGCTACACCTTC. Translating it yields CASSYYRRGIPNYGYTF.

The chain is built from TRBV6-5 and TRBJ2-1; D unresolved. The CDR3 is 13 residues long. The V gene lost 6 bases and the J gene lost 6 bases, with 12 bases spanning the gap. CDR1 and CDR2 from the germline V gene are MNHEY and SVGAGI. DNA of the CDR3: TGTGCCAGCAGCCCCTCTCGGTTCAATGAGCAGTTCTTC. It specifies CASSPSRFNEQFF.

This chain joins TRBV28 and TRBJ2-7; a weak D match, TRBD2 (6 bases). Germline V lookup: CDR1 MDHEN, CDR2 SYDVKM. Deletions cut 3 bases from V and 2 bases from J, with 11 bases between. The CDR3 is 14 residues long. The CDR3 DNA reads TGTGCCAGCAGTTTTGTTGGAGGGACCTACGAGCAGTACTTC. Residues: CASSFVGGTYEQYF.

The table lists this clone with many counts. V usage is TRBV7-9 and J usage is TRBJ2-1; D remains unclear. Trimming shortened V by 4 bases and J by 3 bases, and 19 bases separated the two germline ends. CDR3 length: 17 amino acids. Germline V gene lookup returns CDR1 SEHNR and CDR2 FQNEAQ (reference sequence). CDR3 amino acids: CASSSTLRDSDYNEQFF. The DNA for the CDR3 is TGTGCCAGCAGCTCTACATTACGAGACTCCGACTACAATGAGCAGTTCTTC.

A few counts support this clone. This sequence joins TRBV3-1 (or the pseudogene TRBV3-2) and TRBJ1-5; no clear D. The ends were cut back, 1 base at V and 7 bases at J, with 11 bases in the middle. The germline V gene has CDR1 LGHDT and CDR2 YNNKEL (reference sequence). The CDR3 is 14 residues long. In nucleotides, the CDR3 is TGTGCCAGCAGCCAAGGCGAGGGTTGGCAGCCCCAGCATTTT. Translation gives CASSQGEGWQPQHF.

The chain is built from TRBV2 and TRBJ1-3; perhaps TRBD1 as D (5 bases). Deletions cut 7 bases from V and 2 bases from J, with 9 bases between. CDR1 is SNHLY and CDR2 is FYNNEI in the germline V gene. The CDR3 spans 13 residues. The CDR3 spells CASTRTPGNTIYF. The CDR3 DNA is TGTGCCAGCACTCGGACACCTGGAAACACCATATATTTT.

The gene calls are TRBV11-3 and TRBJ2-7; 8 positions match TRBD1. This CDR3 contains 14 residues. V shed 3 bases and J 2 bases; nucleotides not matched to a gene: 3. From germline, CDR1 is SGHNT and CDR2 YENEEA. CDR3 loop: CASSLGTGTYEQYF. DNA of the CDR3: TGTGCCAGCAGCTTGGGGACAGGAACCTACGAGCAGTACTTC.

The rearrangement uses TRBV6-1 and TRBJ2-7; no reliable D call. V lost 2 bases and J lost 4, with 9 bases in between. Germline lookup yields CDR1 MNHNS and CDR2 SASEGT. The CDR3 loop spans 13 amino acids. CDR3 coding DNA: TGTGCCAGCAGTGAAACCCACTTGTACGAGCAGTACTTC. This gives the protein CASSETHLYEQYF.

The gene calls are TRBV3-1 (or the pseudogene TRBV3-2) and TRBJ1-4; D might be TRBD1 (6 bases). The CDR3 loop spans 14 amino acids. Between the trimmed V and J ends, which lost 3 bases and 8 bases, there was a span of 13 bases. Looked up from germline, CDR1 is LGHDT and CDR2 is YNNKEL (reference sequence). The CDR3 protein is CASSQGGAQEKLFF. The CDR3 DNA reads TGTGCCAGCAGCCAGGGGGGGGCCCAAGAAAAACTGTTTTTT.

The V gene is TRBV11-2, the J gene TRBJ2-7, with TRBD1 identical over 9 bases. The CDR3 sequence is 16 residues long. Germline lookup yields CDR1 SGHAT and CDR2 FQNNGV. With 4 bases clipped from V and 2 bases from J, the junction kept 9 bases outside the gene matches. DNA for the CDR3: TGTGCCAGCAGCTCTAGGATTGGGACAGGGCCCTACGAGCAGTACTTC. It yields the protein CASSSRIGTGPYEQYF.

The gene calls are TRBV4-1 and TRBJ2-1, with no clear D. CDR1 MGHRA and CDR2 YSYEKL come from the germline V gene. V was clipped by 0 bases and J by 13 bases, with 16 bases between them. There are 14 residues in the CDR3. CDR3 sequence (DNA): TGCGCCAGCAGCCAAGATCCGAGCAAGTCTTCCCAGTTCTTC. This gives the protein CASSQDPSKSSQFF.

This chain links TRBV11-2 with TRBJ1-5; unclear D gene. The CDR3 totals 13 residues. The V end lost 2 bases, the J end lost 3 bases, and 5 bases lay between the germline ends. CDR1 and CDR2 (germline): SGHAT, FQNNGV. As DNA, the CDR3 is TGTGCCAGCAGCTTATGGCCCAATCAGCCCCAGCATTTT. Protein sequence: CASSLWPNQPQHF. The complete variable domain, with remaining parts taken from reference TRBV11-2 and TRBJ1-5, reads EAGVAQSPRYKIIEKRQSVAFWCNPISGHATLYWYQQILGQGPKLLIQFQNNGVVDDSQLPKDRFSAERLKGVDSTLKIQPAKLEDSAVYLCASSLWPNQPQHFGDGTRLSIL.

This sequence joins TRBV10-1 and TRBJ2-5; no clear D. V lost 4 bases, J lost 4 bases, and 10 bases lay in between. CDR1 WNHNN and CDR2 SYGVQD come from the germline V gene (reference sequence). The CDR3 totals 13 residues. In DNA form, the CDR3 reads TGCGCCAGCAGTGTCGGTGTCCCAGAGACCCAGTACTTC. Its translation: CASSVGVPETQYF.

V and J are TRBV7-2 and TRBJ2-7, with D maybe TRBD2 (7 bases). CDR3 length: 14 amino acids. Per germline, CDR1 SGHTA and CDR2 FQGNSA. V was cut by 0 bases and J by 7 bases, with 13 bases left in between. The DNA of the CDR3 is TGTGCCAGCAGCTTAGCGGGAGGGGGAAGAGAGCAGTACTTC. It specifies CASSLAGGGREQYF.